The 16 T cell receptor beta chains reported below all come from one sample, sequenced in a study of Graves' ophthalmopathy and Graves' hyperthyroidism. Amplified TCR beta CDR3 regions were obtained using RNA transcripts as template. In the first round, RT-PCR was carried out with HTBI primers, and a multiplex PCR formed the second round. TCRdb reprocessed the multiplex PCR reads with MiXCR, giving one entry per CDR3 protein. The sample records some 150,000 distinct CDR3 sequences, 39% being singletons. Source material: peripheral blood. The receptors originated from a man in his thirties or forties with Graves' ophthalmopathy.

This clonotype has at least ten counts. The V and J genes are TRBV5-6 and TRBJ2-2; TRBD2 matches at 10 bases. Germline V gives CDR1 SGHDT, CDR2 YYEEEE. Trimming cost V 4 bases and J 3 bases; bases outside gene matches: 6. The CDR3 consists of 16 residues. The CDR3 DNA is TGTGCCAGCAGCCCTAGCGGGAGAGGAGACACCGGGGAGCTGTTTTTT. It translates to CASSPSGRGDTGELFF.

This clonotype was detected ten times or more. The chain links TRBV9 to TRBJ1-2, with TRBD1 matching 7 bases. Trimming cost V 6 bases and J 4 bases; bases outside gene matches: 9. The CDR3 is 14 amino acids. Per germline, CDR1 SGDLS and CDR2 YYNGEE. CDR3 nucleotides: TGTGCCAGCAAGGGTTTGGGGACAGCCTATGGCTACACCTTC. It encodes CASKGLGTAYGYTF.

This clonotype showed up just a few times. V and J are TRBV6-1 and TRBJ2-7; weak D call: TRBD2 (5 bases). Germline V gene data show CDR1 as MNHNS and CDR2 as SASEGT. The CDR3 runs 14 residues. V lost 6 bases to trimming and J lost 4 bases, with 16 bases between them. Written as DNA, the CDR3 is TGTGCCAGCAGCCAACCTGGACTGAATTACGAGCAGTACTTC. This gives the protein CASSQPGLNYEQYF.

V gene TRBV6-2 or TRBV6-3 combines with J gene TRBJ2-2, with 9 bases matching TRBD2. Per the germline V gene, CDR1 is MNHEY and CDR2 is SVGEGT. The CDR3 contains 17 residues. V shed 6 bases, J shed 0 bases, and the junction held 8 bases outside the gene matches. CDR3 region: CASSLAREGSNTGELFF. In nucleotides, the CDR3 is TGTGCCAGCAGCCTTGCGCGGGAGGGCTCGAACACCGGGGAGCTGTTTTTT.

There are many counts of this clonotype. The genes are TRBV28 and TRBJ2-5; 11 nucleotides match TRBD1. CDR1 and CDR2 from the germline V gene are MDHEN and SYDVKM. With 3 bases clipped from V and 3 bases from J, the junction kept 12 bases outside the gene matches. CDR3 length: 18 residues. Here the CDR3 DNA reads TGTGCCAGCAGTTTCCCGCGGACAGGGGGCAATTGGGAAGAGACCCAGTACTTC. The encoded protein is CASSFPRTGGNWEETQYF.

This chain connects TRBV9 to TRBJ2-5, with 9 nucleotides matching TRBD1. This CDR3 has 13 amino acids. The ends lost 5 bases at V and 5 bases at J; junction bases unmatched: 4. Germline CDR1 reads SGDLS; CDR2 reads YYNGEE. The CDR3 DNA sequence: TGTGCCAGCAGTTTGGGGACAGGGGAGACCCAGTACTTC. This codes for CASSLGTGETQYF.

The chain couples TRBV20-1 to TRBJ2-5, with 8 bases aligning to TRBD1. Germline values: CDR1 DFQATT, CDR2 SNEGSKA (reference sequence). The CDR3 length is 12 residues. With 2 bases clipped from V and 4 bases from J, the junction kept 0 bases outside the gene matches. In nucleotides, the CDR3 is TGCAGTGCTAGACAGGGGGCAGAGACCCAGTACTTC. The encoded protein is CSARQGAETQYF.

The J gene is TRBJ2-7, the V gene TRBV20-1, with TRBD2 matching over 8 bases. CDR1 is DFQATT, CDR2 SNEGSKA, per germline (reference sequence). The CDR3 length is 15 residues. V lost 3 bases to trimming and J lost 0 bases; unmatched junction nucleotides: 7. DNA for the CDR3: TGCAGTGCTAGGACTAGCGAGCTATTCTCCTACGAGCAGTACTTC. It translates to CSARTSELFSYEQYF.

The J gene is TRBJ1-2, the V gene TRBV12-3 or TRBV12-4; 7 bases agree with TRBD1. The CDR3 has 15 residues. J gave up 6 bases and V 6 bases, and 13 bases lay outside the gene matches. The CDR3 sequence is CASSLKSQGGHGYTF. DNA for the CDR3: TGTGCCAGCAGCCTTAAAAGCCAGGGGGGGCATGGCTACACCTTC.

This clonotype has just a few counts. This chain joins TRBV10-3 and TRBJ1-6, with 7 positions matching TRBD1. Germline CDR1 is ENHRY and CDR2 is SYGVKD. With 6 bases clipped from V and 7 bases from J, the junction kept 9 bases outside the gene matches. There are 15 residues in the CDR3. CDR3 protein: CAIRRQGGLNSPLHF. Here the CDR3 DNA reads TGTGCCATCAGAAGACAGGGAGGTTTGAATTCACCCCTCCACTTT.

In this sample, this clonotype turned up a few times. The V call is TRBV7-2, the J call TRBJ2-7; 9 bases are shared with TRBD1. Germline CDR1 reads SGHTA; CDR2 reads FQGNSA. The J segment lost 7 bases and the V segment lost 5 bases, leaving 12 bases of the junction unmatched. The length of the CDR3 is 15 residues. The chain's CDR3 is CASSAAGQGLWEQYF. In nucleotides, the CDR3 is TGTGCCAGCAGCGCAGCCGGACAGGGGCTGTGGGAGCAGTACTTC. The entire variable domain, with the rest obtained from reference TRBV7-2 and TRBJ2-7, is as follows: GAGVSQSPSNKVTEKGKDVELRCDPISGHTALYWYRQSLGQGLEFLIYFQGNSAPDKSGLPSDRFSAERTGGSVSTLTIQRTQQEDSAVYLCASSAAGQGLWEQYFGPGTRLTVT.

This clonotype was picked up many times. This chain connects TRBV6-2 or TRBV6-3 to TRBJ2-7; D is unclear. The CDR3 has 14 amino acids. V shed 2 bases and J shed 3 bases, with 11 bases lying between them. From germline, CDR1 is MNHEY and CDR2 SVGEGT. The CDR3 region has the DNA TGTGCCAGCAGTTACCTTGGCATCAGCTACGAGCAGTACTTC. It encodes CASSYLGISYEQYF.

In its sample, this clonotype was seen many times. The chain uses TRBV7-8 and TRBJ2-7; TRBD2 aligns across 9 bases. Germline values: CDR1 SGHVS, CDR2 FQNEAQ. This CDR3 has 16 amino acids. Trimming at V came to 5 bases and at J to 4 bases, leaving 12 bases not matched to a gene. In nucleotides, the CDR3 is TGTGCCAGCAGCGCACCACTAGCGGGTGTTACTTACGAGCAGTACTTC. Amino acids: CASSAPLAGVTYEQYF.

This clonotype showed up many times. J is TRBJ1-5 and V is TRBV12-3 or TRBV12-4; D may be TRBD1 (6 bases). The CDR3 covers 14 residues. V was cut by 6 bases and J by 1 base, with 10 bases left in between. CDR3 sequence reads: CASSQGHSNQPQHF. The CDR3 nucleotides read TGTGCCAGCAGCCAGGGACACAGCAATCAGCCCCAGCATTTT.

This clonotype has at least ten counts. The chain uses TRBV16 and TRBJ1-5, with D perhaps TRBD1 (5 bases). V shed 0 bases and J shed 7 bases, with 10 bases lying between them. Germline CDR1 reads KGHSY; CDR2 reads FQNENV. The CDR3 runs to 14 residues. The CDR3 nucleotides are TGTGCCAGCAGCCAATCCGGAGGGGCACAGCCCCAGCATTTT. Translating it yields CASSQSGGAQPQHF.

The chain joins TRBV6-1 to TRBJ2-7; tentatively, D is TRBD1 (6 bases). The CDR3 totals 14 residues. CDR1 is MNHNS and CDR2 is SASEGT in the germline V gene. V was shortened by 7 bases and J by 0 bases, with 13 bases between the two germline ends. The DNA for the CDR3 is TGTGCCAGCAACAGGGCAGCACTCTCCTACGAGCAGTACTTC. It yields the protein CASNRAALSYEQYF.